Each of the 4 T cell receptor beta chains below was sequenced from the same sample in a study of cytomegalovirus exposure and HLA in healthy donors. Use of 60 Vbeta and 13 Jbeta primers characterized the PCR. Clones were read by immunoSEQ multiplex PCR, and TCRdb kept only the in-frame ones, dropping some. In the table there are tens of thousands of clones, roughly 80% of which are singletons. Sequencing was performed on PBMCs. The receptors here all came from a man aged 45-65 years in good health and CMV-seronegative.

The rearrangement uses TRBV9 and TRBJ2-1; D possibly corresponds to TRBD1 (5 bases). Germline assignment: CDR1 SGDLS and CDR2 YYNGEE. Between the trimmed V and J ends, which lost 2 bases and 3 bases, there was a span of 15 bases. The CDR3 totals 16 residues. This CDR3 reads CASSVDRRVGYNEQFF. Written as DNA, the CDR3 is TGTGCCAGCAGCGTCGACAGACGCGTGGGCTACAATGAGCAGTTCTTC.

This clone has just a few counts. The chain joins TRBV9 to TRBJ2-3; TRBD2 matches 8 bases. Germline V lookup: CDR1 SGDLS, CDR2 YYNGEE. This CDR3 has 15 residues. Trimming removed 0 bases from V and 6 bases from J; junction bases left unmatched: 6. The CDR3 spells CASSVGVAGMDTQYF. CDR3 nucleotide sequence: TGTGCCAGCAGCGTAGGAGTAGCGGGGATGGATACGCAGTATTTT.

The gene calls are TRBV4-1 and TRBJ2-1, with a weak D call TRBD2 (6 bases). CDR1 is MGHRA and CDR2 is YSYEKL in the germline V gene. V shed 0 bases and J shed 9 bases, with 12 bases lying between them. The CDR3 length is 14 residues. The CDR3 nucleotides are TGCGCCAGCAGCCAAGAGGAGGGGCTCGGTGAGCAGTTCTTC. It encodes CASSQEEGLGEQFF.

V is TRBV19 and J is TRBJ2-1, with 7 bases lining up with TRBD2. This CDR3 spans 13 amino acids. Germline assignment: CDR1 LNHDA and CDR2 SQIVND (reference sequence). The CDR3 loop reads CATGRELLNEQFF. CDR3 DNA sequence: TGTGCTACCGGGCGGGAGCTCCTAAATGAGCAGTTCTTC.